This T cell receptor (beta chain) came from a study of cytomegalovirus exposure and HLA in healthy donors. Broader study findings: Later on, analysis showed that most CMV-associated TCR beta chains appeared to be HLA-restricted. Apart from CMV serostatus, no immune exposure information was available. Researchers left out some V segments, among them TRBV6-2 and TRBV6-3, as indistinguishable.

60 Vbeta and 13 Jbeta primers were used in PCR. In the source study's methods: As a later analysis found, there were approximately 80 million unique TCR beta chains, of which roughly 11 million were shared. Assay used: immunoSEQ multiplex PCR; TCRdb lists only in-frame clones, some missing. V and J calls plus clone size are reproduced from that table; the DNA served to infer D and trimming. The sample has over 65,000 clones; 70% to 90% are singletons. The CDR3 is 16 amino acids. Germline CDR1 and CDR2: SGHDT and YYEEEE. Trimming removed 4 bases from V and 5 bases from J; junction bases left unmatched: 10. Comment on this clone: Its antigen remains unknown.

The specimen was PBMCs. This receptor was taken from a human donor in good health. The rearrangement joins TRBV5-6 to TRBJ2-2; 8 bases match TRBD2. The CDR3 DNA reads TGTGCCAGCAGCCATCTAGCGGGCCTGGGTACCGGGGAGCTGTTTTTT. Its protein product is CASSHLAGLGTGELFF.